The 29 T cell receptor beta chains below all came from one sample that was sequenced in a study of spatial heterogeneity in lung cancer. In TCRdb, the 5' RACE reads were re-called with MiXCR into one record per CDR3 protein. Of under 150,000 distinct CDR3 sequences listed, more than 9% were seen once; the top ten hold around 16%. The time point: blood at routine non-recurrence follow-up after resection. Frozen PBMC, nontumor lung or tumor provided whole RNA, which was sequenced unsorted. Source: PBMCs, taken at follow-up. These receptors came from a male donor with early-stage non-small cell lung cancer.

The rearrangement links TRBV24-1 to TRBJ1-5, with a possible D match to TRBD1 (5 bases). Germline lookup yields CDR1 KGHDR and CDR2 SFDVKD. V was pared by 7 bases and J by 3 bases, with 12 bases between. CDR3 size: 14 residues. This chain's CDR3 is CATRGDGYNQPQHF. CDR3 bases: TGTGCCACCAGGGGGGACGGATACAATCAGCCCCAGCATTTT.

This chain links TRBV4-3 with TRBJ2-7; 9 nucleotides line up with TRBD1. The germline gives CDR1 LGHNA, CDR2 YSLEER. The CDR3 runs to 17 residues. Trimming cost V 0 bases and J 2 bases; bases outside gene matches: 8. The CDR3 DNA reads as TGCGCCAGCAGCCAAGAGGGAGGGACAGGGTACGCCTACGAGCAGTACTTC. Its protein product is CASSQEGGTGYAYEQYF.

This clonotype was seen many times. The gene calls are TRBV3-1 and TRBJ1-2; TRBD1 might be the D (5 bases). The CDR3 is made up of 15 amino acids. Trimming removed 1 base from V and 5 bases from J, with 14 bases in between. Germline V gene data show CDR1 as LGHDT and CDR2 as YNNKEL (reference sequence). The chain's CDR3 is CASSQAEGPKYGYTF. The CDR3 DNA reads TGTGCCAGCAGCCAAGCGGAGGGGCCGAAATATGGCTACACCTTC.

This clonotype has ten or more counts. V usage is TRBV9 and J usage is TRBJ2-7; TRBD2 matches 11 bases. Looked up from germline, CDR1 is SGDLS and CDR2 is YYNGEE. CDR3 size: 15 residues. Trimming took 4 bases from V and 2 from J; bases not matched to a gene: 5. CDR3 DNA sequence: TGTGCCAGCAGCCAGAGACTAGCGGGGCCCTACGAGCAGTACTTC. It codes for CASSQRLAGPYEQYF.

This clonotype turned up a few times. The gene calls are TRBV29-1 and TRBJ2-2; 9 nucleotides agree with TRBD1. V was clipped by 3 bases and J by 3 bases; unmatched bases: 14. The CDR3 runs to 18 residues. CDR1 is SQVTM, CDR2 ANQGSEA, per germline. The CDR3 loop reads CSVDLGQGFWGDTGELFF. CDR3 in DNA: TGCAGCGTTGATTTGGGACAGGGTTTTTGGGGGGACACCGGGGAGCTGTTTTTT.

The genes are TRBV30 and TRBJ1-1, with 7 bases that match TRBD1. Germline V CDR1 and CDR2: GTSNPN, SVGIG (reference sequence). Losses at the gene ends were 2 bases for V and 4 bases for J; bases not matched to a gene: 7. The CDR3 is 14 residues long. The CDR3 here is CAWSPTGVSTEAFF. The DNA for the CDR3 is TGTGCCTGGAGTCCAACAGGGGTTAGCACTGAAGCTTTCTTT.

This clonotype was seen only a few times. This rearrangement joins TRBV7-8 to TRBJ1-5; D ambiguous. The CDR3 sequence is 15 residues long. The germline V gene encodes CDR1 SGHVS and CDR2 FQNEAQ. V lost 3 bases and J 0 bases, leaving 9 bases between the germline ends. The CDR3 DNA follows: TGTGCCAGCAGCTTTGTGGCGAATAGCAATCAGCCCCAGCATTTT. Translated: CASSFVANSNQPQHF. Complete variable domain (other parts from reference TRBV7-8 and TRBJ1-5): GAGVSQSPRYKVAKRGQDVALRCDPISGHVSLFWYQQALGQGPEFLTYFQNEAQLDKSGLPSDRFFAERPEGSVSTLKIQRTQQEDSAVYLCASSFVANSNQPQHFGDGTRLSIL.

This clonotype was observed at least ten times. This chain connects TRBV12-3 or TRBV12-4 to TRBJ2-1; D not certain. This CDR3 contains 12 residues. Trimming pared 0 bases from V and 10 bases from J, leaving 7 bases between. CDR3 DNA sequence: TGTGCCAGCAGTTTAGCGAAACAGGAGCAGTTCTTC. Its protein product is CASSLAKQEQFF.

The gene calls are TRBV20-1 and TRBJ2-7, with 7 bases aligning to TRBD1. V shed 4 bases and J 0 bases; nucleotides not matched to a gene: 6. Per the germline V gene, CDR1 is DFQATT and CDR2 is SNEGSKA (reference sequence). The CDR3 consists of 14 residues. The CDR3 region has the DNA TGCAGTGCTACCGACAGGGTGTACTCCTACGAGCAGTACTTC. Residues: CSATDRVYSYEQYF.

This clonotype was observed many times. The rearrangement links TRBV5-4 to TRBJ1-3; 7 nucleotides agree with TRBD1. The V segment lost 0 bases and the J segment 0 bases; nucleotides outside the gene matches: 3. Germline lookup yields CDR1 SGHNT and CDR2 YYREEE (reference sequence). This CDR3 region has 16 residues. The CDR3 DNA reads as TGTGCCAGCAGCTTGGAGACAGGGACCTCTGGAAACACCATATATTTT. This codes for CASSLETGTSGNTIYF.

This clonotype was detected many times. The gene calls are TRBV20-1 and TRBJ1-2, with 9 nucleotides matching TRBD1. CDR3 size: 12 residues. The trim removed 6 bases at V and 8 bases at J, leaving 7 bases unmatched. Per germline, CDR1 DFQATT and CDR2 SNEGSKA (reference sequence). The CDR3 region has the DNA TGCAGTGCCCCGGGACAGGGAGGGGGCTACACCTTC. Protein product: CSAPGQGGGYTF.

J is TRBJ2-7 and V is TRBV11-2, with TRBD2 identical over 10 bases. Germline V gene lookup returns CDR1 SGHAT and CDR2 FQNNGV. CDR3 length: 16 residues. J was trimmed by 0 bases and V by 5 bases; bases with no gene match: 7. In DNA, the CDR3 is TGTGCCAGCAGCGCGTTAGCGGGGGGCCTCTCCTACGAGCAGTACTTC. Its translation: CASSALAGGLSYEQYF.

This clonotype was counted at least ten times. The CDR3 nucleotides are TGTGCCAGCAGCCAAGATGGCGCAAGCAATCAGCCCCAGCATTTT. It codes for CASSQDGASNQPQHF. The gene calls are TRBV3-1 and TRBJ1-5; D not resolved. This CDR3 region has 15 residues. In germline, CDR1 is LGHDT, CDR2 YNNKEL (reference sequence). Trimming took 0 bases from V and 1 from J, leaving 7 bases between them. The whole variable domain, filled in from reference TRBV3-1 and TRBJ1-5, reads DTAVSQTPKYLVTQMGNDKSIKCEQNLGHDTMYWYKQDSKKFLKIMFSYNNKELIINETVPNRFSPKSPDKAHLNLHINSLELGDSAVYFCASSQDGASNQPQHFGDGTRLSIL.

The rearrangement uses TRBV4-2 and TRBJ2-2; the D gene is possibly TRBD2 (7 bases). V was cut by 0 bases and J by 3 bases, with 11 bases left in between. CDR3 size: 16 residues. CDR1 is LGHNA and CDR2 is YNFKEQ in the germline V gene. The CDR3 reads CASSQEPRGHTGELFF. The CDR3 region has the DNA TGTGCCAGCAGCCAAGAGCCGCGGGGGCACACCGGGGAGCTGTTTTTT.

The CDR3 region has the DNA TGTGCCAGCAGCTTAGGTAGCAGCTCTCTCTATGGCTACACCTTC. This translates into CASSLGSSSLYGYTF. The rearrangement uses TRBV11-1 and TRBJ1-2; D remains unclear. The CDR3 totals 15 residues. With 1 base removed from V and 4 bases from J, the gap between germline ends came to 13 bases. Germline CDR1 reads SGHAT; CDR2 reads FQDESV (reference sequence).

The V and J genes are TRBV7-9 and TRBJ1-1; D may be TRBD1 (6 bases). Trimming stripped 5 bases from V and 0 bases from J, with 19 bases between. From germline, CDR1 is SEHNR and CDR2 FQNEAQ (reference sequence). The CDR3 sequence is 17 residues long. DNA for the CDR3: TGTGCCAGCAGCCCAGCGGGGGGCGGAGGGATGAACACTGAAGCTTTCTTT. It encodes CASSPAGGGGMNTEAFF.

The V and J genes are TRBV5-6 and TRBJ1-3; D unresolved. CDR3 length equals 18 residues. Looked up from germline, CDR1 is SGHDT and CDR2 is YYEEEE. V lost 0 bases, J lost 1 base, and 17 bases lay in between. In DNA, the CDR3 is TGTGCCAGCAGCTTGGCCTCCGTTGTCTACGTTTCTGGAAACACCATATATTTT. Translating gives CASSLASVVYVSGNTIYF.

This clonotype was found a few times. The missing conserved phenylalanine or tryptophan at the end of this CDR3 makes a read error likely. This sequence joins TRBV7-9 and TRBJ2-7, with TRBD1 as a possible D gene (6 bases). The CDR3 length is 13 residues. With 4 bases removed from V and 2 bases from J, the gap between germline ends came to 9 bases. Germline values: CDR1 SEHNR, CDR2 FQNEAQ (reference sequence). The CDR3 region has the DNA TGTGCCAGCAGCTCAGACAGGCCCTACGAGCAGTACTTA. Translating gives CASSSDRPYEQYL.

This clonotype was counted only a few times. The J gene is TRBJ2-5, the V gene TRBV29-1, with D maybe TRBD1 (6 bases). Germline CDR1 SQVTM, CDR2 ANQGSEA. V dropped 6 bases and J dropped 5 bases, with 19 bases sitting between them. CDR3 length: 14 residues. CDR3 DNA sequence: TGCAGCGTCCGGCAACAGGGATTCCTGGAGACCCAGTACTTC. Translation: CSVRQQGFLETQYF.

At least ten counts were recorded for this clonotype. The CDR3 nucleotides are TGTGCCAGCAGCCCAAGACTAGCGGGGGGGCGTAATGAGCAGTTCTTC. Translated: CASSPRLAGGRNEQFF. The chain has TRBV11-2 and TRBJ2-1, with 14 bases identical to TRBD2. Germline V gene sequence: CDR1 SGHAT, CDR2 FQNNGV. The CDR3 runs to 16 residues. Unmatched junction bases numbered 7, after V lost 5 bases and J lost 7 bases.

The table lists this clonotype with many counts. The genes are TRBV4-3 and TRBJ1-5; perhaps TRBD1 as D (5 bases). Trimming removed 5 bases from V and 0 bases from J, with 17 bases in between. Per germline, CDR1 LGHNA and CDR2 YSLEER. CDR3 length: 17 amino acids. The CDR3 DNA reads TGCGCCAGCAGCGCCTCACCCAACAGGCATAGCAATCAGCCCCAGCATTTT. It is translated as CASSASPNRHSNQPQHF.

This clonotype has more than one count but fewer than ten. The chain couples TRBV28 to TRBJ2-3, with 10 bases lining up with TRBD2. Germline CDR1 is MDHEN and CDR2 is SYDVKM. This CDR3 spans 17 amino acids. The junction had 10 bases not matched to a gene; V was cut back by 2 bases and J by 5 bases. DNA for the CDR3: TGTGCCAGCAGTTTAATCCCAGCGGGGGGGCCGGGAGATACGCAGTATTTT. This translates into CASSLIPAGGPGDTQYF.

The count of this clonotype is one. The chain recombines TRBV5-1 with TRBJ2-6; TRBD1 might be the D (5 bases). The CDR3 is 17 amino acids. Per germline, CDR1 SGHRS and CDR2 YFSETQ. V was cut by 6 bases and J by 0 bases, with 16 bases left in between. The CDR3 DNA is TGCGCCAGCACCTCAACCACAGGCTTCTCTGGGGCCAACGTCCTGACTTTC. Translating it yields CASTSTTGFSGANVLTF.

This clonotype was recorded at least ten times. The gene calls are TRBV7-9 and TRBJ1-5; maybe TRBD1 (5 bases). The V end lost 4 bases, the J end lost 4 bases, and 8 bases lay between the germline ends. This CDR3 is 13 amino acids long. Germline assignment: CDR1 SEHNR and CDR2 FQNEAQ (reference sequence). The CDR3 loop is CASSWTQNQPQHF. CDR3 bases: TGTGCCAGCAGCTGGACACAGAATCAGCCCCAGCATTTT.

This rearrangement joins TRBV18 to TRBJ2-3; 9 bases match TRBD1. V trimming: 3 bases; J trimming: 3 bases; junction bases outside the gene matches: 4. Germline lookup yields CDR1 KGHSH and CDR2 LQKENI. This CDR3 has 15 residues. This CDR3 is CASSPGTGWTDTQYF. The CDR3 DNA follows: TGTGCCAGCTCACCTGGGACAGGGTGGACAGATACGCAGTATTTT. The variable domain in full, completed from reference TRBV18 and TRBJ2-3, reads NAGVMQNPRHLVRRRGQEARLRCSPMKGHSHVYWYRQLPEEGLKFMVYLQKENIIDESGMPKERFSAEFPKEGPSILRIQQVVRGDSAAYFCASSPGTGWTDTQYFGPGTRLTVL.

Only a few counts were recorded for this clonotype. As DNA, the CDR3 is TGTGCCAGCAGGAGGCCGAGTAGCAATCAGCCCCAGCATTTT. Translation: CASRRPSSNQPQHF. This chain links TRBV28 with TRBJ1-5, with D uncertain. V was pared by 6 bases and J by 0 bases, with 9 bases between. CDR3 length: 14 amino acids. The germline V gene has CDR1 MDHEN and CDR2 SYDVKM.

This clonotype was picked up many times. The CDR3 nucleotides read TGTGCCAGCAGTTACTCAGGGGGCTCTGAAGCTTTCTTT. This codes for CASSYSGGSEAFF. This chain joins TRBV6-5 and TRBJ1-1, with 7 bases lining up with TRBD1. CDR1 and CDR2 (germline): MNHEY, SVGAGI. The CDR3 has 13 residues. After removal of 0 bases from V and 6 bases from J, the junction contained 1 base not matched to a gene.

This clonotype has a count of ten or more. This chain connects TRBV9 to TRBJ1-4; D is possibly TRBD1 (6 bases). The CDR3 length is 17 residues. V was trimmed by 1 base and J by 5 bases, leaving 18 bases between them. In germline, CDR1 is SGDLS, CDR2 YYNGEE. In nucleotides, the CDR3 is TGTGCCAGCAGCGTATTCCCATCAGGGGCGGGCAATGAAAAACTGTTTTTT. The encoded protein is CASSVFPSGAGNEKLFF.

V is TRBV9 and J is TRBJ2-2; 13 nucleotides agree with TRBD2. Germline CDR1 is SGDLS and CDR2 is YYNGEE. Trimming removed 2 bases from V and 7 bases from J; junction bases left unmatched: 2. The CDR3 sequence is 15 residues long. CDR3 residues: CASSVGTSGVGELFF. In nucleotides, the CDR3 is TGTGCCAGCAGCGTCGGGACTAGCGGGGTCGGGGAGCTGTTTTTT.